A selection of T cell receptor beta chains follows, all from one sample in a study of post-analysis software for immune sequencing data. TCRdb analysed the PCR reads with MiXCR anew, one entry per CDR3 protein. This repertoire shows about 810,000 distinct CDR3 sequences, about 50% found once; its top ten account for 4% to 5.5%. Sample: blood. These receptors were obtained from a girl aged 5-17 years with multiple sclerosis. The CDR3 runs from the conserved cysteine through the conserved F or W. A D gene is named only where the DNA matches it firmly. Clone size is shown for a subset of rows, as once, few, many or a class of expanded clone.

D	size	V	J	CDR3	DNA
TRBD1	-	TRBV14	TRBJ2-7	CASSQGQGGYYEQYF	TGTGCCAGCAGCCAGGGACAGGGAGGATACTACGAGCAGTACTTC
-	-	TRBV7-6	TRBJ2-5	CASSRSTAVYQETQYF	TGTGCCAGCAGCAGATCAACGGCGGTGTACCAAGAGACCCAGTACTTC
TRBD2	-	TRBV6-5	TRBJ2-5	CASSWGLAGEETQYF	TGTGCCAGCAGCTGGGGACTAGCGGGGGAAGAGACCCAGTACTTC
-	-	TRBV5-5	TRBJ2-5	CASSLEAAQEAQYF	TGTGCCAGCAGCTTGGAGGCAGCTCAAGAGGCCCAGTACTTC
TRBD2	few	TRBV29-1	TRBJ2-5	CSVATLAGVGETQYF	TGCAGCGTCGCTACCCTAGCGGGGGTAGGAGAGACCCAGTACTTC
TRBD1	-	TRBV14	TRBJ1-2	CAGSQQGNYGYTF	TGTGCCGGCAGCCAACAGGGGAACTATGGCTACACCTTC
TRBD1	few	TRBV12-3/TRBV12-4	TRBJ1-1	CASSSLRPGTGYEAFF	TGTGCCAGCAGTTCCTTACGCCCAGGGACAGGGTATGAAGCTTTCTTT
TRBD2	-	TRBV11-2	TRBJ2-3	CASRRGRLAGNTDTQYF	TGTGCCAGCCGCCGGGGCCGACTAGCGGGGAACACAGATACGCAGTATTTT
-	-	TRBV2	TRBJ2-3	CASSGTMSQYF	TGTGCCAGCAGTGGGACTATGTCACAGTATTTT
-	-	TRBV6-2/TRBV6-3	TRBJ2-5	CASSYSGQGQETQYF	TGTGCCAGCAGTTACTCAGGGCAGGGTCAAGAGACCCAGTACTTC
-	-	TRBV29-1	TRBJ2-7	CSVEGMTTYEQYF	TGCAGCGTTGAAGGGATGACAACCTACGAGCAGTACTTC
-	-	TRBV29-1	TRBJ1-1	CSATGDTEAFF	TGCAGCGCCACCGGGGACACTGAAGCTTTCTTT
-	-	TRBV19	TRBJ2-5	CASRVFGTETQYF	TGTGCCAGTAGAGTTTTCGGTACGGAGACCCAGTACTTC
-	few	TRBV20-1	TRBJ2-1	CSARDELAYNEQFF	TGCAGTGCTAGAGATGAGCTAGCTTACAATGAGCAGTTCTTC
TRBD1	once	TRBV4-2	TRBJ2-1	CASSQGTGDIEQFF	TGTGCCAGCAGCCAAGGGACAGGGGATATTGAGCAGTTCTTC
-	few	TRBV7-3	TRBJ2-6	CASSSPGANVLTF	TGTGCCAGCAGCTCCCCAGGGGCCAACGTCCTGACTTTC
-	-	TRBV6-6	TRBJ1-2	CASSYSPINYGYTF	TGTGCCAGCAGTTACTCACCGATTAACTATGGCTACACCTTC
TRBD2	-	TRBV12-3/TRBV12-4	TRBJ2-7	CASSLEGGRAVREQYF	TGTGCCAGCAGTTTGGAGGGCGGGAGGGCGGTACGTGAGCAGTACTTC
-	-	TRBV18	TRBJ2-5	CASSPQGRGYQETQYF	TGTGCCAGCTCACCACAGGGCAGGGGATACCAAGAGACCCAGTACTTC
-	once	TRBV7-9	TRBJ1-6	CASSLDPLPLHF	TGTGCCAGCAGCTTAGACCCTCTTCCCCTCCACTTT
TRBD2	-	TRBV20-1	TRBJ2-3	CSARLAVITDTQYF	TGCAGTGCGCGACTAGCGGTGATCACAGATACGCAGTATTTT
-	few	TRBV3-1	TRBJ1-5	CASSQGGGRAQPQHF	TGTGCCAGCAGCCAGGGAGGGGGAAGGGCTCAGCCCCAGCATTTT
-	few	TRBV18	TRBJ2-3	CASSPGTFADTQYF	TGTGCCAGCTCACCGGGGACCTTTGCAGATACGCAGTATTTT
-	-	TRBV30	TRBJ1-2	CAWSPGTFYGYTF	TGTGCCTGGAGCCCCGGGACCTTCTATGGCTACACCTTC
-	few	TRBV7-9	TRBJ2-4	CASSFTPGTVEGVQYF	TGTGCCAGCAGCTTTACCCCCGGGACCGTAGAGGGTGTTCAGTACTTC
-	many	TRBV27	TRBJ2-7	CASSFRTDYEQYF	TGTGCCAGCAGTTTTCGGACAGACTACGAGCAGTACTTC
-	few	TRBV12-3/TRBV12-4	TRBJ2-7	CASRIFGDNEQYF	TGTGCCAGCAGAATATTCGGGGACAACGAGCAGTACTTC
TRBD1	-	TRBV4-2	TRBJ1-2	CASSQIPQGALGYTF	TGTGCCAGCAGCCAAATACCGCAGGGGGCGCTTGGCTACACCTTC
-	-	TRBV28	TRBJ2-7	CASSLHQGYEQYF	TGTGCCAGCAGTTTACATCAGGGGTACGAGCAGTACTTC
-	-	TRBV9	TRBJ1-1	CASSAERDNTEAFF	TGTGCCAGCAGCGCAGAAAGGGACAACACTGAAGCTTTCTTT
-	-	TRBV27	TRBJ2-4	CAASGGGRDIQYF	TGTGCCGCCTCCGGTGGTGGGAGAGACATTCAGTACTTC
TRBD1	-	TRBV12-3/TRBV12-4	TRBJ1-4	CASTLGQGKEKLFF	TGTGCCAGCACCCTGGGACAGGGGAAAGAAAAACTGTTTTTT
TRBD1	few	TRBV29-1	TRBJ2-7	CSAIWDSAYEQYF	TGCAGCGCCATCTGGGACAGTGCCTACGAGCAGTACTTC
TRBD2	-	TRBV5-1	TRBJ2-1	CASSSTSGGAYNEQFF	TGCGCCAGCAGCTCTACTAGCGGGGGGGCCTACAATGAGCAGTTCTTC
TRBD1	-	TRBV7-9	TRBJ2-3	CASSPWTGNTDTQYF	TGTGCCAGCAGCCCATGGACAGGCAACACAGATACGCAGTATTTT
-	-	TRBV29-1	TRBJ2-3	CSASPRGAGTDTQYF	TGCAGCGCCTCCCCAAGGGGGGCTGGCACAGATACGCAGTATTTT
-	few	TRBV18	TRBJ1-1	CASSGRRTEGRLMNTEAFF	TGTGCCAGCTCAGGCCGCCGGACGGAGGGTCGATTAATGAACACTGAAGCTTTCTTT
-	-	TRBV12-3/TRBV12-4	TRBJ1-1	CASSFSSGGNTEAFF	TGTGCCAGCAGTTTTAGTTCTGGAGGTAACACTGAAGCTTTCTTT
TRBD1	few	TRBV28	TRBJ1-6	CASSIRDSSLNSPLHF	TGTGCCAGCAGTATCCGGGACAGCTCACTAAATTCACCCCTCCACTTT
-	-	TRBV5-1	TRBJ2-7	CASSSRGIEQYF	TGCGCCAGCAGCTCCAGGGGAATCGAGCAGTACTTC
TRBD1	-	TRBV3-1	TRBJ1-1	CASSYWTGALNTEAFF	TGTGCCAGCAGCTATTGGACAGGGGCTCTGAACACTGAAGCTTTCTTT
TRBD1	few	TRBV7-2	TRBJ1-1	CASSFGQGVRAFF	TGTGCCAGCAGCTTCGGGCAGGGGGTACGAGCTTTCTTT
TRBD1	-	TRBV20-1	TRBJ2-3	CSTSDRGRPPDTQYF	TGCAGTACTAGTGACAGGGGGCGGCCGCCAGATACGCAGTATTTT
TRBD1	-	TRBV6-5	TRBJ1-2	CASRETGGEGYTF	TGTGCCAGCAGGGAGACAGGGGGAGAAGGCTACACCTTC
TRBD1	-	TRBV7-9	TRBJ2-6	CASSPRDRSYVLTF	TGTGCCAGCAGCCCCCGGGACAGGTCTTACGTCCTGACTTTC
-	few	TRBV18	TRBJ2-1	CASSPYGRGTYNEQFF	TGTGCCAGCTCACCATATGGAAGGGGTACCTACAATGAGCAGTTCTTC
-	few	TRBV20-1	TRBJ2-1	CSAGFLGSPRNNEQFF	TGCAGTGCCGGGTTCCTGGGCAGCCCCCGTAACAATGAGCAGTTCTTC
-	-	TRBV11-2	TRBJ2-1	CASSLRGESGYNEQFF	TGTGCCAGCAGCTTACGTGGGGAGAGCGGTTACAATGAGCAGTTCTTC
-	-	TRBV12-3/TRBV12-4	TRBJ2-7	CASSFRGGEQYF	TGTGCCAGCAGTTTTAGGGGCGGCGAGCAGTACTTC
-	many	TRBV25-1	TRBJ2-1	CASSARNEQFF	TGTGCCAGCAGTGCCCGCAATGAGCAGTTCTTC
TRBD1	few	TRBV9	TRBJ2-7	CASSVQSGDSQIDEQYF	TGTGCCAGCAGCGTCCAGTCCGGGGACAGCCAGATCGACGAGCAGTACTTC
-	few	TRBV12-3/TRBV12-4	TRBJ2-7	CASSRPGNYEQYF	TGTGCCAGCAGTAGACCGGGAAACTACGAGCAGTACTTC
-	-	TRBV2	TRBJ1-2	CASFIGGPSGGYTF	TGTGCCAGTTTCATCGGGGGACCTTCGGGCGGCTACACCTTC
TRBD2	-	TRBV7-8	TRBJ2-1	CASSLLKSGLAGQEQFF	TGTGCCAGCAGCTTACTTAAGTCCGGACTAGCGGGACAGGAGCAGTTCTTC
-	few	TRBV29-1	TRBJ2-1	CSALAYNEQFF	TGCAGCGCGCTGGCCTACAATGAGCAGTTCTTC
TRBD2	-	TRBV12-5	TRBJ2-3	CASGLSTGGTGTDTQYF	TGTGCTAGTGGCCTTTCGACCGGGGGGACGGGCACAGATACGCAGTATTTT
-	-	TRBV4-1	TRBJ2-2	CASSQAVSYTGELFF	TGCGCCAGCAGCCAAGCGGTCAGCTACACCGGGGAGCTGTTTTTT
TRBD1	-	TRBV6-5	TRBJ1-1	CASNTGDPNTEAFF	TGTGCCAGCAACACAGGGGACCCGAACACTGAAGCTTTCTTT
-	-	TRBV13	TRBJ2-1	CASSLWGGQEQFF	TGTGCCAGCAGCTTATGGGGTGGCCAGGAGCAGTTCTTC
TRBD1	-	TRBV10-3	TRBJ2-5	CAIRKTTGVSYGQYF	TGTGCCATCAGGAAAACGACAGGGGTATCCTACGGGCAGTACTTC